The 16 T cell receptor beta chains in this list originate from one sample, sequenced in a study of cytomegalovirus exposure and HLA in healthy donors. Researchers ran the PCR with 60 Vbeta and 13 Jbeta primers. Libraries were prepared by immunoSEQ multiplex PCR; TCRdb keeps only in-frame clonotypes and omits some of them. The sample records approximately 150,000 clones, 88% being singletons. The sequencing sample was made of PBMCs. All receptors come from a woman aged 40 to 49 in good health and CMV-seronegative.

V and J are TRBV9 and TRBJ2-7, with TRBD2 as a possible D gene (5 bases). This CDR3 spans 13 amino acids. The V end was cut by 1 base, the J end by 6 bases, with 11 bases between. The V gene's germline CDR1 is SGDLS and CDR2 YYNGEE. The CDR3 DNA follows: TGTGCCAGCAGCGTATTGGGAGCTGGCGAGCAGTACTTC. This encodes CASSVLGAGEQYF.

The rearrangement uses TRBV7-2 and TRBJ2-5, with D hard to call. The tail of the sequence fits TRBJ2-7 better, so the J call may be wrong. This CDR3 spans 11 amino acids. Per germline, CDR1 SGHTA and CDR2 FQGNSA. In DNA, the CDR3 is TGTGCCAGCAGCCCCCTCTACGAGCAGTACTTC. The encoded protein is CASSPLYEQYF.

This clone was observed a single time. The J gene is TRBJ2-2, the V gene TRBV2; 7 positions agree with TRBD2. Germline CDR1 and CDR2: SNHLY and FYNNEI. The CDR3 is 15 residues long. The V gene end was trimmed by 4 bases and the J gene end by 4 bases; junction bases not matched to a gene: 6. CDR3 nucleotides: TGTGCCAGCAGTGCTCTAGCGGAGGGCACCGGGGAGCTGTTTTTT. Translating gives CASSALAEGTGELFF.

The V call is TRBV5-1, the J call TRBJ2-7; D gene unclear. Trimming left V 0 bases short and J 3 bases short, with 7 bases between. The CDR3 spans 13 residues. Per germline, CDR1 SGHRS and CDR2 YFSETQ. CDR3 bases: TGCGCCAGCAGCTTGGACTCATTCTACGAGCAGTACTTC. It codes for CASSLDSFYEQYF.

The chain is built from TRBV9 and TRBJ1-5; D gene unclear. Germline V CDR1 and CDR2: SGDLS, YYNGEE. Trimming stripped 0 bases from V and 5 bases from J, with 9 bases between. The CDR3 is 14 residues long. CDR3 coding DNA: TGTGCCAGCAGCGTAGGGGGAGGGTATCAGCCCCAGCATTTT. Encoded protein: CASSVGGGYQPQHF.

This clone has only one observation. The rearrangement uses TRBV4-3 and TRBJ1-2; 10 nucleotides align to TRBD1. J lost 5 bases, V lost 0 bases, and 0 bases had no gene match. CDR1 is LGHNA, CDR2 YSLEER, per germline. This CDR3 region has 14 residues. The CDR3 DNA is TGCGCCAGCAGCCAAGAGGGACAGGGGTATGGCTACACCTTC. Translating gives CASSQEGQGYGYTF.

The chain uses TRBV6-1 and TRBJ2-1, with D possibly TRBD2 on 5 matching bases. V lost 2 bases and J 6 bases, leaving 14 bases between the germline ends. The CDR3 totals 15 residues. Germline V CDR1 and CDR2: MNHNS, SASEGT. CDR3 DNA sequence: TGTGCCAGCAGTGAAACTAGAATTCTGACCAATGAGCAGTTCTTC. As protein: CASSETRILTNEQFF.

V gene TRBV28 combines with J gene TRBJ2-7; 7 positions match TRBD2. The CDR3 covers 14 residues. With V trimmed by 0 bases and J by 3 bases, 2 bases remained unmatched. CDR1 is MDHEN, CDR2 SYDVKM, per germline. CDR3: CASSLWRESYEQYF. The CDR3 DNA is TGTGCCAGCAGTTTATGGCGGGAGAGCTACGAGCAGTACTTC.

A few counts support this clone. This rearrangement joins TRBV18 to TRBJ2-5; a possible D gene is TRBD1 (6 bases). Trimming removed 1 base at V and 5 bases at J, with 14 bases between. The CDR3 contains 15 residues. CDR1 and CDR2 from the germline V gene are KGHSH and LQKENI. As DNA, the CDR3 is TGTGCCAGCTCACCACGGCAGGGGACGGGGGAGACCCAGTACTTC. Translation gives CASSPRQGTGETQYF.

This clone was seen only once. CDR3 DNA: TGTGCCAGCAGCGAAGCCACCGCAAACACCGGGGAGCTGTTTTTT. Translating gives CASSEATANTGELFF. The chain is built from TRBV27 and TRBJ2-2, with D unclear. The CDR3 extends over 15 amino acids. Germline CDR1 reads MNHEY; CDR2 reads SMNVEV (reference sequence). V lost 6 bases and J lost 2, with 13 bases in between.

This clone has a single count. V is TRBV7-9 and J is TRBJ2-1; 12 bases are shared with TRBD2. The J segment lost 5 bases and the V segment lost 5 bases, leaving 7 bases of the junction unmatched. There are 16 residues in the CDR3. From germline, CDR1 is SEHNR and CDR2 FQNEAQ (reference sequence). CDR3 residues: CASSTWTSGDNNEQFF. The CDR3 DNA follows: TGTGCCAGCAGCACTTGGACTAGCGGGGACAACAATGAGCAGTTCTTC.

V is TRBV28 and J is TRBJ1-5; 10 bases are shared with TRBD1. V dropped 6 bases and J dropped 7; count of bases not matched to a gene: 9. The V gene's germline CDR1 is MDHEN and CDR2 SYDVKM. The CDR3 is 15 amino acids. This CDR3 is CASSPGGQGWQPQHF. The DNA for the CDR3 is TGTGCCAGCAGCCCGGGGGGACAGGGGTGGCAGCCCCAGCATTTT.

As for this clone: One end of the junction is discordant with germline, which a read error may explain. The rearrangement joins TRBV5-6 to TRBJ2-6; maybe TRBD1 (5 bases). Germline V gene data show CDR1 as SGHDT and CDR2 as YYEEEE. CDR3 size: 17 residues. CDR3 amino acids: CASSRGPLSSGANVLTF. In DNA form, the CDR3 reads TGTGCCAGCAGCCGAGGACCGTTGAGCTCTGGGGCCAACGTCCTGACTTTT. Full variable domain (rest looked up from reference TRBV5-6 and TRBJ2-6): DAGVTQSPTHLIKTRGQQVTLRCSPKSGHDTVSWYQQALGQGPQFIFQYYEEEERQRGNFPDRFSGHQFPNYSSELNVNALLLGDSALYLCASSRGPLSSGANVLTFGAGSRLTVL.

This chain uses TRBV16 with TRBJ2-1; a weak D match, TRBD1 (6 bases). The CDR3 spans 16 residues. V lost 1 base and J lost 5, with 15 bases in between. The germline V gene has CDR1 KGHSY and CDR2 FQNENV. The CDR3 region has the DNA TGTGCCAGCAGCCAATACAACACAGGGTGGGACAATGAGCAGTTCTTC. Translating gives CASSQYNTGWDNEQFF. Full variable domain (remainder filled in from reference TRBV16 and TRBJ2-1): GEEVAQTPKHLVRGEGQKAKLYCAPIKGHSYVFWYQQVLKNEFKFLISFQNENVFDETGMPKERFSAKCLPNSPCSLEIQATKLEDSAVYFCASSQYNTGWDNEQFFGPGTRLTVL.

This chain links TRBV28 with TRBJ2-2; 7 bases are shared with TRBD2. Germline trimming cut 0 bases from V and 0 bases from J; bases unmatched to any gene: 10. Germline values: CDR1 MDHEN, CDR2 SYDVKM. The CDR3 length is 19 residues. The CDR3 sequence: CASSLWRTRAGANTGELFF. The DNA for the CDR3 is TGTGCCAGCAGTTTATGGAGAACCCGGGCGGGGGCGAACACCGGGGAGCTGTTTTTT.

The genes are TRBV7-2 and TRBJ2-5; TRBD2 matches at 8 bases. The last part of the DNA fits TRBJ2-7 better; the J call may be wrong. The CDR3 is made up of 15 amino acids. Germline CDR1 and CDR2: SGHTA and FQGNSA. Written as DNA, the CDR3 is TGTGCCAGCAGCTTAGCGGCGGGAGGAGGGTACGAGCAGTACTTC. It encodes CASSLAAGGGYEQYF.